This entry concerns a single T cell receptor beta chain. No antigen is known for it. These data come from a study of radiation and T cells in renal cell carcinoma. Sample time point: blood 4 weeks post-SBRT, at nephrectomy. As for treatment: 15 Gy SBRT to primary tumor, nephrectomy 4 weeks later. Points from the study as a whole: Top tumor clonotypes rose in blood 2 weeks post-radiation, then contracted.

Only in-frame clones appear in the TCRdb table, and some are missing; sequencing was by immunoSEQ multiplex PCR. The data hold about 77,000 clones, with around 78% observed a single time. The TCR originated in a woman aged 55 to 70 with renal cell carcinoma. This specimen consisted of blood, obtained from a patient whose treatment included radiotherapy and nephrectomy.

This CDR3 is CASSFRAGLIYGYTF. The CDR3 DNA is TGTGCCAGCAGTTTTCGGGCAGGCCTCATATATGGCTACACCTTC. The chain has TRBV27 and TRBJ1-2, with D unresolved. V lost 3 bases to trimming and J lost 5 bases, with 16 bases between them. Germline CDR1 is MNHEY and CDR2 is SMNVEV (reference sequence). The CDR3 contains 15 residues.